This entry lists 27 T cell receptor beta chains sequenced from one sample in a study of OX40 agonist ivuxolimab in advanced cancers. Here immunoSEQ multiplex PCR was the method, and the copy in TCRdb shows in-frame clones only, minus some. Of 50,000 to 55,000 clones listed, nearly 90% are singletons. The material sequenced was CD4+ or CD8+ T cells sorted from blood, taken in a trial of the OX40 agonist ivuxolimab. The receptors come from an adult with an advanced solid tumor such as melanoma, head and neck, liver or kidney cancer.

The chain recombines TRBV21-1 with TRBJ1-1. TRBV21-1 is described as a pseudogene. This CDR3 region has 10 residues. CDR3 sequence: CASSRAEAFF. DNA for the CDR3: TGTGCCAGCAGCCGTGCTGAAGCTTTCTTT.

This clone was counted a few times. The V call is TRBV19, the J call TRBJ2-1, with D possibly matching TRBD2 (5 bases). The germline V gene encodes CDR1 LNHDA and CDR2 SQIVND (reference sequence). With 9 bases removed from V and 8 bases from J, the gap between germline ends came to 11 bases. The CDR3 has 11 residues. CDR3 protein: CASRETYEQFF. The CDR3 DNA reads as TGTGCCAGCCGGGAAACGTATGAGCAGTTCTTC. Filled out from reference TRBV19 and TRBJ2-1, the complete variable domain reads DGGITQSPKYLFRKEGQNVTLSCEQNLNHDAMYWYRQDPGQGLRLIYYSQIVNDFQKGDIAEGYSVSREKKESFPLTVTSAQKNPTAFYLCASRETYEQFFGPGTRLTVL.

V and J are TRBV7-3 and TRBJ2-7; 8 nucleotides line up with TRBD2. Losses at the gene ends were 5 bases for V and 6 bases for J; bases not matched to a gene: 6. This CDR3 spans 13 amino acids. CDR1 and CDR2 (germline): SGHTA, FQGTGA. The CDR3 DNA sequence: TGTGCCAGCAGCAACGACCGGGGGGGCGAGCAGTACTTC. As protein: CASSNDRGGEQYF. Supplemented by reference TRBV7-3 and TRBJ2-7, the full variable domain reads GAGVSQTPSNKVTEKGKYVELRCDPISGHTALYWYRQSLGQGPEFLIYFQGTGAADDSGLPNDRFFAVRPEGSVSTLKIQRTERGDSAVYLCASSNDRGGEQYFGPGTRLTVT.

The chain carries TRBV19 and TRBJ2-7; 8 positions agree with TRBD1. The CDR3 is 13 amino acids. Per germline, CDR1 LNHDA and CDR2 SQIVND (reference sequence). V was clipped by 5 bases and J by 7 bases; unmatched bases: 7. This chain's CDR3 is CASSGQGAREQYF. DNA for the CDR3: TGTGCCAGTAGTGGGCAGGGGGCTCGGGAGCAGTACTTC.

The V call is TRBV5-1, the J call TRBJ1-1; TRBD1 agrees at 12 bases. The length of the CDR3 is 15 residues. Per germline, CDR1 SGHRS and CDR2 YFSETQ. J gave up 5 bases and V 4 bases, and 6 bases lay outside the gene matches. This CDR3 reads CASSGTGQGATEAFF. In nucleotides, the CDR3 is TGCGCCAGCAGCGGGACGGGACAGGGGGCGACTGAAGCTTTCTTT. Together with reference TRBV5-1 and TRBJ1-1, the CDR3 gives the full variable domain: KAGVTQTPRYLIKTRGQQVTLSCSPISGHRSVSWYQQTPGQGLQFLFEYFSETQRNKGNFPGRFSGRQFSNSRSEMNVSTLELGDSALYLCASSGTGQGATEAFFGQGTRLTVV.

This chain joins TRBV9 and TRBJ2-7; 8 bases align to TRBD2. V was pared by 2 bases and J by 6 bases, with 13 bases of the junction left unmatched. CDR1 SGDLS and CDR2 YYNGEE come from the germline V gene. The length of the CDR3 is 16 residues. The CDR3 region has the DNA TGTGCCAGCAGCGTCATCCCTAGCGGGTCCGTTGGCGAGCAGTACTTC. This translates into CASSVIPSGSVGEQYF.

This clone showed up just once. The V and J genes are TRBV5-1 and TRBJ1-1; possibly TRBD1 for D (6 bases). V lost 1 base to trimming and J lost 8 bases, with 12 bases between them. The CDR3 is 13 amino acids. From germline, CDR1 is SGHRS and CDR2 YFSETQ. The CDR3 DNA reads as TGCGCCAGCAGCTTGAAAAACAGGGCCGAAGCTTTCTTT. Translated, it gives CASSLKNRAEAFF.

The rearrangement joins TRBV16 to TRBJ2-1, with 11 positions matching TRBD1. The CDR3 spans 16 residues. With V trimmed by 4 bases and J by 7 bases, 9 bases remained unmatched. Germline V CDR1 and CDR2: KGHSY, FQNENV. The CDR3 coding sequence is TGTGCCAGCAGCCTAAGGCGGGGACAGGGGGGAAATGAGCAGTTCTTC. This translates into CASSLRRGQGGNEQFF.

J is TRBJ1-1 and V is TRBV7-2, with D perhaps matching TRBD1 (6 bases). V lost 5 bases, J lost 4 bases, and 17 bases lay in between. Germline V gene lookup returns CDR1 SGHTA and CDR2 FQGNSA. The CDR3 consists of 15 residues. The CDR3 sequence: CASSAGGGASTEAFF. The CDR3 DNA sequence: TGTGCCAGCAGCGCCGGGGGGGGCGCGAGCACTGAAGCTTTCTTT.

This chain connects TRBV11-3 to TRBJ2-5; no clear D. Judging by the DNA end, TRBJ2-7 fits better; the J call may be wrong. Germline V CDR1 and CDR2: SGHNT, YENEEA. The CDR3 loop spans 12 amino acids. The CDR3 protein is CASSASSYEQYF. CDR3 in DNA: TGTGCCAGCAGCGCGAGCTCCTACGAGCAGTACTTC.

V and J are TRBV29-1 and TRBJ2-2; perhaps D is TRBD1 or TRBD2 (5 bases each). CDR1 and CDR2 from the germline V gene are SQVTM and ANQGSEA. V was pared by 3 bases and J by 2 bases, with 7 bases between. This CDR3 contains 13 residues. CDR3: CSVDRDNTGELFF. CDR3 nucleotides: TGCAGCGTTGACCGGGACAACACCGGGGAGCTGTTTTTT.

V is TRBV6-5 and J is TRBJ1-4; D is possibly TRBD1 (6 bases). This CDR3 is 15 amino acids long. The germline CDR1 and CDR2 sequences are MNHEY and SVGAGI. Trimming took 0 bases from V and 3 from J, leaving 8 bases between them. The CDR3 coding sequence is TGTGCCAGCAGTTACTCGGGGGCTGCTAATGAAAAACTGTTTTTT. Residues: CASSYSGAANEKLFF.

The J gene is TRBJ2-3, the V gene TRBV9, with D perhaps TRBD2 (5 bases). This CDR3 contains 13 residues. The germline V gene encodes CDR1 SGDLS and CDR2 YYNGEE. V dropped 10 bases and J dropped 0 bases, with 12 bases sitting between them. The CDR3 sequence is CAASRTSTDTQYF. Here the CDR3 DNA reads TGTGCCGCCAGCCGGACTAGCACAGATACGCAGTATTTT. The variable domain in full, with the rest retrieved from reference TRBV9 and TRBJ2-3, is DSGVTQTPKHLITATGQRVTLRCSPRSGDLSVYWYQQSLDQGLQFLIQYYNGEERAKGNILERFSAQQFPDLHSELNLSSLELGDSALYFCAASRTSTDTQYFGPGTRLTVL.

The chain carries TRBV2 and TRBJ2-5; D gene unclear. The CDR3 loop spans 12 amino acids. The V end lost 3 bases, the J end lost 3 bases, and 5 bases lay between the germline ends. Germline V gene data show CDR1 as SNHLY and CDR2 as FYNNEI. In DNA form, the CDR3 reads TGTGCCAGCAGTGATGTCGAAGAGACCCAGTACTTC. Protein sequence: CASSDVEETQYF.

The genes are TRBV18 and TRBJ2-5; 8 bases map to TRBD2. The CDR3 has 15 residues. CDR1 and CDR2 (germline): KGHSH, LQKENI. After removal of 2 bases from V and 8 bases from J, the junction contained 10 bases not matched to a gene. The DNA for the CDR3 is TGTGCCAGCTCACCATCGCGGGGGGCAACGGGTACCCAGTACTTC. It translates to CASSPSRGATGTQYF.

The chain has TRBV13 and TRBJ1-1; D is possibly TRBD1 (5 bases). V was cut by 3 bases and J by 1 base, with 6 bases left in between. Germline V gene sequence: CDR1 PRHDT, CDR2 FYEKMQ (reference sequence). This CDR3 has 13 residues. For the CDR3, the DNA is TGTGCCAGCAGCTTCGACAGGAACACTGAAGCTTTCTTT. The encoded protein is CASSFDRNTEAFF.

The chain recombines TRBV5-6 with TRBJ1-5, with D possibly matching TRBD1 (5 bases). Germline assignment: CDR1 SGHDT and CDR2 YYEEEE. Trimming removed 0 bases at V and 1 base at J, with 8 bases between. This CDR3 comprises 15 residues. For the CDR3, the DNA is TGTGCCAGCAGCTTGGGGGGGTGGAGCAATCAGCCCCAGCATTTT. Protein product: CASSLGGWSNQPQHF.

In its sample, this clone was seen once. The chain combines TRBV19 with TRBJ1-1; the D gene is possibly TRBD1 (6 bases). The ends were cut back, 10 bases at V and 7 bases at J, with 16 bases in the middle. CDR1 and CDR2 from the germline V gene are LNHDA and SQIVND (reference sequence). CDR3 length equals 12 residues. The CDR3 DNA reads TGTGCCACCAGTTGGGGGCCTAGTGAAGCTTTCTTT. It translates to CATSWGPSEAFF.

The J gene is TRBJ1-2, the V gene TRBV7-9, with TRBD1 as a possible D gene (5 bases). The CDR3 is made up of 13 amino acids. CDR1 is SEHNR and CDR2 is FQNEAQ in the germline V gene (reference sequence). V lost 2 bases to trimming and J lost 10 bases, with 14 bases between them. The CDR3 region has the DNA TGTGCCAGCAGCTTATCACCCCCGGGGCACTACACCTTC. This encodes CASSLSPPGHYTF.

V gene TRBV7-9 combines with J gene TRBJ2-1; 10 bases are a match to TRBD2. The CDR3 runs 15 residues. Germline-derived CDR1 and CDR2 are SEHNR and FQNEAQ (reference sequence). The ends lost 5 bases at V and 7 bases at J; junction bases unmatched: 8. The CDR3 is CASSRGLARENEQFF. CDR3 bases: TGTGCCAGCAGCCGGGGACTAGCGCGTGAAAATGAGCAGTTCTTC.

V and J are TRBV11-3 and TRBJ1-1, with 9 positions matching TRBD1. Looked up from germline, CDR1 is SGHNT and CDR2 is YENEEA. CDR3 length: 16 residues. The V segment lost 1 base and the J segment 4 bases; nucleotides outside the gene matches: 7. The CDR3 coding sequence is TGTGCCAGCAGCTTAGTGGGGACAGGGCCGAGCACTGAAGCTTTCTTT. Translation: CASSLVGTGPSTEAFF.

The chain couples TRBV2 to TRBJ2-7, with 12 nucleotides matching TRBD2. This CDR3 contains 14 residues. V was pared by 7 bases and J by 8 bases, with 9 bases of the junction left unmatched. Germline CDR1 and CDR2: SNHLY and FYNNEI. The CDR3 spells CASIPTSGSNQQYF. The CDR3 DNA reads TGTGCCAGCATTCCGACTAGCGGGAGTAACCAGCAGTACTTC.

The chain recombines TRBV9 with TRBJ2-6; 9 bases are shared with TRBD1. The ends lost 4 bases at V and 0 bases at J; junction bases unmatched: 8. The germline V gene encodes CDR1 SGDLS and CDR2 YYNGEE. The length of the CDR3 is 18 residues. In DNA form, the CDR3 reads TGTGCCAGCAGCAAACAGGGGGCAACTAGCTCTGGGGCCAACGTCCTGACTTTC. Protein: CASSKQGATSSGANVLTF.

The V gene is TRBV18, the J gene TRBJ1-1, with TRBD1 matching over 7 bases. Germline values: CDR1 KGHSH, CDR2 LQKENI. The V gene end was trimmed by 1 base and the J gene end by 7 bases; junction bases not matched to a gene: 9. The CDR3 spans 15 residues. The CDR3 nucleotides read TGTGCCAGCTCACCACGCAGGTCAGGGGGGGATGAAGCTTTCTTT. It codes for CASSPRRSGGDEAFF.

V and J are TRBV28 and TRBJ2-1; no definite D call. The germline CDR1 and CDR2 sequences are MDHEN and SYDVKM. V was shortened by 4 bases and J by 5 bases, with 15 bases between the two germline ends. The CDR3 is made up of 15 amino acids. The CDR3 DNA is TGTGCCAGCAGTTCCGTCGGTGTCAGCAACAATGAGCAGTTCTTC. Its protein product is CASSSVGVSNNEQFF.

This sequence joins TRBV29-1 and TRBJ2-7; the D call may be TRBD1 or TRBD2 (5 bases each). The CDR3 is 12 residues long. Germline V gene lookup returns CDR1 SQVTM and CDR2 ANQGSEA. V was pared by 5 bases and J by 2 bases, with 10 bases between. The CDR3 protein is CSVREGTYEQYF. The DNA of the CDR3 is TGCAGCGTTCGAGAGGGGACCTACGAGCAGTACTTC.

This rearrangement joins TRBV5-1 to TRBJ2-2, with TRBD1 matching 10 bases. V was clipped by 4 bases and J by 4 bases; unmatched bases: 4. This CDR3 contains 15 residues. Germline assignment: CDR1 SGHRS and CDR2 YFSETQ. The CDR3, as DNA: TGCGCCAGCAGCCGGGGACAGGGGCTCACCGGGGAGCTGTTTTTT. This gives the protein CASSRGQGLTGELFF.